One and the same sample provided the 5 T cell receptor beta chains below, sequenced in a study of cytomegalovirus exposure and HLA in healthy donors. Primers: 60 Vbeta forward and 13 Jbeta reverse. Libraries were prepared by immunoSEQ multiplex PCR; TCRdb keeps only in-frame clonotypes and omits some of them. The data include 77,000 or so clones; the top ten clones carry about 4.6%. The source material was PBMCs. All receptors come from a man younger than 45 in good health and CMV-seronegative.

The chain is built from TRBV6-1 and TRBJ1-4; D is unclear. Between the trimmed V and J ends, which lost 2 bases and 6 bases, there was a span of 13 bases. The CDR3 loop spans 15 amino acids. Germline V gene data show CDR1 as MNHNS and CDR2 as SASEGT. The chain's CDR3 is CASSEFPGLYEKLFF. The DNA of the CDR3 is TGTGCCAGCAGTGAATTCCCCGGACTCTATGAAAAACTGTTTTTT.

The rearrangement uses TRBV5-1 and TRBJ2-5, with 12 bases matching TRBD2. The CDR3 spans 15 residues. The ends lost 9 bases at V and 8 bases at J; junction bases unmatched: 14. Germline-derived CDR1 and CDR2 are SGHRS and YFSETQ. As DNA, the CDR3 is TGCGCCACCACCGAACCTAGCGGGGGGGTAGACACCCAGTACTTC. Its protein is CATTEPSGGVDTQYF.

V and J are TRBV4-3 and TRBJ2-7; TRBD2 is a possible D gene (5 bases). V shed 1 base and J shed 1 base, with 17 bases lying between them. The CDR3 length is 17 residues. Germline CDR1 LGHNA, CDR2 YSLEER. CDR3: CASSQALTPSGSYEQYF. The CDR3 nucleotides read TGCGCCAGCAGCCAAGCTTTGACCCCTTCGGGGTCCTACGAGCAGTACTTC.

Here the CDR3 DNA reads TGTGCTAGTGGCTTCGCGGACAGTTACTATGGCTACACCTTC. It translates to CASGFADSYYGYTF. The rearrangement joins TRBV12-5 to TRBJ1-2; possibly TRBD1 for D (6 bases). V dropped 6 bases and J dropped 3 bases, with 14 bases sitting between them. From germline, CDR1 is LGHNT and CDR2 FRNRAP. The CDR3 consists of 14 residues.

The chain recombines TRBV5-1 with TRBJ2-1; TRBD1 aligns across 8 bases. In germline, CDR1 is SGHRS, CDR2 YFSETQ. The ends lost 4 bases at V and 8 bases at J; junction bases unmatched: 11. This CDR3 is 15 amino acids long. CDR3 residues: CASSAGTGSGDEQFF. As DNA, the CDR3 is TGCGCCAGCAGCGCCGGGACAGGATCCGGGGATGAGCAGTTCTTC.